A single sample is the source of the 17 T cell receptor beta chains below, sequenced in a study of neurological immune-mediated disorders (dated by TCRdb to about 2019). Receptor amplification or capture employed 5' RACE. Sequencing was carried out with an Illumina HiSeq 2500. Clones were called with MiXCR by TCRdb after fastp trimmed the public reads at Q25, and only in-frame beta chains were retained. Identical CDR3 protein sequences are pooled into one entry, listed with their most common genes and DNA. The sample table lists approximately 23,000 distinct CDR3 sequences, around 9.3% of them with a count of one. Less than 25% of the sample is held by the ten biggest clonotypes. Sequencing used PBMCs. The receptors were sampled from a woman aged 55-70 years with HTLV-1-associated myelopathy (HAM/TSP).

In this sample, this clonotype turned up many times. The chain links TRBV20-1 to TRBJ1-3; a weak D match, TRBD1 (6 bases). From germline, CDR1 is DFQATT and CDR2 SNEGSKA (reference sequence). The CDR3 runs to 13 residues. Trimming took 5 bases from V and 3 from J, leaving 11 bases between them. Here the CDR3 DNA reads TGCAGTGCTGGGAGGACAGTTGGAAACACCATATATTTT. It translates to CSAGRTVGNTIYF.

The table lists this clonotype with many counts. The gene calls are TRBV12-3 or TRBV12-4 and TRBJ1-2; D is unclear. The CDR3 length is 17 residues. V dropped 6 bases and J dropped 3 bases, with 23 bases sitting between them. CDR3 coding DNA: TGTGCCAGCAGCCCAGGCGTACGGGTCCATAAGGACTATGGCTACACCTTC. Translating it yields CASSPGVRVHKDYGYTF.

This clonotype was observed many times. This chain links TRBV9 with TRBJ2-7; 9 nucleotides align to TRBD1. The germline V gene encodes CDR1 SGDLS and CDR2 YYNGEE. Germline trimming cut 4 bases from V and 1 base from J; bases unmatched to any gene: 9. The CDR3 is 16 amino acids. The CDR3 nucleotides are TGTGCCAGCAGCCCCAGCCCGGACAGGGGTTCCTACGAGCAGTACTTC. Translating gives CASSPSPDRGSYEQYF.

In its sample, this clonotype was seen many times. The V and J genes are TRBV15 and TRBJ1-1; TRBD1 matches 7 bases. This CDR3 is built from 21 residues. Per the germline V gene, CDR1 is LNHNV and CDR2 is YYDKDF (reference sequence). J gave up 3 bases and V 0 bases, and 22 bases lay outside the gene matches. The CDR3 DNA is TGTGCCACCAGCAGAGATCTGGGGGATACAGGGGACTTCTTAATGGACACTGAAGCTTTCTTT. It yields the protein CATSRDLGDTGDFLMDTEAFF.

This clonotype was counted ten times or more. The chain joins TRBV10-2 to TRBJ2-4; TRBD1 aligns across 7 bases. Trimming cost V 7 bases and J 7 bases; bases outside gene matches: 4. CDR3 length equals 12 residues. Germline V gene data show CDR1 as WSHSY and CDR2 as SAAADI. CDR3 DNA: TGCGCCAGCACAGGGGGTTCGAACATTCAGTACTTC. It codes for CASTGGSNIQYF.

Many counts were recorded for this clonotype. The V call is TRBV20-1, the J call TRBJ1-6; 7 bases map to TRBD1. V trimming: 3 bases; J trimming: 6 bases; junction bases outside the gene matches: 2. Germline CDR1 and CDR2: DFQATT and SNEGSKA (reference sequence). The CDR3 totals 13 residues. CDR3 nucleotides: TGCAGTGCTAGGGGACAGATTAATTCACCCCTCCACTTT. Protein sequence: CSARGQINSPLHF.

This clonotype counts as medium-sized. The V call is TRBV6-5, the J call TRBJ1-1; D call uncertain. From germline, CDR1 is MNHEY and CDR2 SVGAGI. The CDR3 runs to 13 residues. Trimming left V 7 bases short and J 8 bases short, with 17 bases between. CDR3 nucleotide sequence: TGTGCCAGCACCTCTAGAACCCTGGGGGAAGCTTTCTTT. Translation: CASTSRTLGEAFF.

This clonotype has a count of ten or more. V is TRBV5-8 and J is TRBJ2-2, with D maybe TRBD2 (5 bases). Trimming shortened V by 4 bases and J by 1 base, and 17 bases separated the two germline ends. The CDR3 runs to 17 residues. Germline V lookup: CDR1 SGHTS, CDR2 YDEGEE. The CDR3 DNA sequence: TGTGCCAGCAGCCTTACTATGGCCGGACTGAACACCGGGGAGCTGTTTTTT. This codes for CASSLTMAGLNTGELFF.

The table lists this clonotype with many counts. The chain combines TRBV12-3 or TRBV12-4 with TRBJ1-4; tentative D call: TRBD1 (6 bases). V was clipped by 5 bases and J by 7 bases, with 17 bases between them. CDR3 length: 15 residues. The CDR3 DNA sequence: TGTGCCAGCAGTCTCCTCAGGGGATTGGGTGAAAAACTGTTTTTT. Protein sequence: CASSLLRGLGEKLFF.

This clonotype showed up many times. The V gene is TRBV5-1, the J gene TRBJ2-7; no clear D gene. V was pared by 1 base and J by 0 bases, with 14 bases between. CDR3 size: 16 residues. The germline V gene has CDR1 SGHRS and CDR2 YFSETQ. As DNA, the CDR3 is TGCGCCAGCAGCTTGCGTGTGACATCACTCTCCTACGAGCAGTACTTC. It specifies CASSLRVTSLSYEQYF.

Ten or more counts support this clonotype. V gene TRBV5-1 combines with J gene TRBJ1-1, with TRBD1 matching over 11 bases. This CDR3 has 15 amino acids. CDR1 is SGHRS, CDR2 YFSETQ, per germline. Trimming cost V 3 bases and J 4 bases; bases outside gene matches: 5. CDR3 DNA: TGCGCCAGCAGCTCGGACAGGGGGCGTATCACTGAAGCTTTCTTT. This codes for CASSSDRGRITEAFF.

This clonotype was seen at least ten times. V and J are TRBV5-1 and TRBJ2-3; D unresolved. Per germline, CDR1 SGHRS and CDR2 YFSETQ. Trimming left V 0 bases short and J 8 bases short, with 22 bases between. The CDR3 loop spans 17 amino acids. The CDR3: CASSLAPPQVAVGTQYF. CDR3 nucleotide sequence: TGCGCCAGCAGCTTGGCCCCGCCGCAGGTCGCAGTGGGTACGCAGTATTTT.

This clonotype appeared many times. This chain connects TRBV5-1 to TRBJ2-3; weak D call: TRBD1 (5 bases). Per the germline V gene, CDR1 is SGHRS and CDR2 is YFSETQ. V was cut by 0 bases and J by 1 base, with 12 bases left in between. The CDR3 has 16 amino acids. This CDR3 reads CASSLDGAKGTDTQYF. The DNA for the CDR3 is TGCGCCAGCAGCTTGGATGGGGCTAAAGGCACAGATACGCAGTATTTT.

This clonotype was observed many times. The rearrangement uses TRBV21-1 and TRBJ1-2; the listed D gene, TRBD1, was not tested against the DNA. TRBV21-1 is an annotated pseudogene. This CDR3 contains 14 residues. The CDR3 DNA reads TGTGCCAGCAGCAAGGGCAGGGGGTGGTTTGGCTACACCTTC. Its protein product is CASSKGRGWFGYTF.

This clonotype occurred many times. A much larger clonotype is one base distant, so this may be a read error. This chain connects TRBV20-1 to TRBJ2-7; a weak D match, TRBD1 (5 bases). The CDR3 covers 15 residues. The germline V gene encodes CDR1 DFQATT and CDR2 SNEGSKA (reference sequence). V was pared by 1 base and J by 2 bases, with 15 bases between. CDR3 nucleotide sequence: TGCAGTGCTAGAGTACAGGCTACGCCCCCCTACGAGCAGTACTTC. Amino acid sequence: CSARVQATPPYEQYF.

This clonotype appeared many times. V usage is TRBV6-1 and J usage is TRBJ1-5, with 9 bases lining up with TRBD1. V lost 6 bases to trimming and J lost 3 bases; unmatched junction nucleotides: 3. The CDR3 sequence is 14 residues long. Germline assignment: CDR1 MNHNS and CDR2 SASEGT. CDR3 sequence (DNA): TGTGCCAGCAGGGGGGACAGGGACAATCAGCCCCAGCATTTT. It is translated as CASRGDRDNQPQHF.

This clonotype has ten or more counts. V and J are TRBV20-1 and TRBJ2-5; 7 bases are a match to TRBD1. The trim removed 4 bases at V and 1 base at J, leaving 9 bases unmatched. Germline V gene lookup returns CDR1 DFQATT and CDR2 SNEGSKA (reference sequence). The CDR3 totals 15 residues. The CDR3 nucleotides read TGCAGTGCTAACCTTTGGACAGGACGCCAAGAGACCCAGTACTTC. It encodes CSANLWTGRQETQYF.